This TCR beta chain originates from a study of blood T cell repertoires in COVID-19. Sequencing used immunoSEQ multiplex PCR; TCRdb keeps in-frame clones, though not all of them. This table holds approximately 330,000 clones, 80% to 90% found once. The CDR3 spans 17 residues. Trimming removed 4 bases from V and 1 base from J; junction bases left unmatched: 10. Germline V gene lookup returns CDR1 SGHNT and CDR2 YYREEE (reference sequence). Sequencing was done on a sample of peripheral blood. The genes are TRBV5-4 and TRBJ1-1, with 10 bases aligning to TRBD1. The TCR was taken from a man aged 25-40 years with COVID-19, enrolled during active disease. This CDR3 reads CASSPRDRGLRNTEAFF. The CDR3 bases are TGTGCCAGCAGCCCCCGAGACAGGGGGCTTAGGAACACTGAAGCTTTCTTT.